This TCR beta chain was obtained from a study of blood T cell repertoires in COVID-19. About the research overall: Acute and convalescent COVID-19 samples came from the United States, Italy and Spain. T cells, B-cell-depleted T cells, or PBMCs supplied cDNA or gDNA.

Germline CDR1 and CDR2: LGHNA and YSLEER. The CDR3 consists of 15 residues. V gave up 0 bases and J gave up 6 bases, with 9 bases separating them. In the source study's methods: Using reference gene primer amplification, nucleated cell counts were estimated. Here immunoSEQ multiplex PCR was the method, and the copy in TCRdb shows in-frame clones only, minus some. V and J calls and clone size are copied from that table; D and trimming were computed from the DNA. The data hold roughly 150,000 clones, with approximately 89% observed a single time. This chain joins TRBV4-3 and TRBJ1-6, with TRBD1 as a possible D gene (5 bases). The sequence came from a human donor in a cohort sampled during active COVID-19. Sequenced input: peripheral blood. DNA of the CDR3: TGCGCCAGCAGCCAAGAGGGGCAGGGTAATTCACCCCTCCACTTT. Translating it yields CASSQEGQGNSPLHF.